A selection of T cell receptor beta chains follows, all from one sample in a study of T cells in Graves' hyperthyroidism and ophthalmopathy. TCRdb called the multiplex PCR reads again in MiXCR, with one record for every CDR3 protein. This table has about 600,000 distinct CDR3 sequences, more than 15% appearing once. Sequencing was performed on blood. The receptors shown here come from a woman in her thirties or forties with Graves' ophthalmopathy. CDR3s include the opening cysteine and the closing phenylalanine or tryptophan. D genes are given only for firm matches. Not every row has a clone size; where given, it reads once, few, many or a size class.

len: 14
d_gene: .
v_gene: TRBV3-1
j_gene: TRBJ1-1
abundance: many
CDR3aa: CASSRQVTNTEAFF
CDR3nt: TGTGCCAGCAGCCGACAGGTTACGAACACTGAAGCTTTCTTT

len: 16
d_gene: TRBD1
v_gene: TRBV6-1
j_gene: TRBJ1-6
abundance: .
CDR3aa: CASTSQGTTLSSALHF
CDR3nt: TGTGCCAGCACTTCACAGGGGACGACCTTGAGTTCGGCCCTCCACTTT

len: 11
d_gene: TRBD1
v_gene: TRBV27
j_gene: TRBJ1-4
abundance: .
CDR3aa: CARTGCEKLFF
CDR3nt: TGTGCCAGGACAGGGTGTGAAAAACTGTTTTTT

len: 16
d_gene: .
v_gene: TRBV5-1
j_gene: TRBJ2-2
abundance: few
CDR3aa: CASSLDLGLNTGELFF
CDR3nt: TGCGCCAGCAGCTTGGATCTGGGGCTCAACACCGGGGAGCTGTTTTTT

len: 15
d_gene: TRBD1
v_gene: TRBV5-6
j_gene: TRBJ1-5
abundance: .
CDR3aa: CASSLWDRFNQPQHF
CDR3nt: TGTGCCAGCAGCTTGTGGGACAGATTCAATCAGCCCCAGCATTTT

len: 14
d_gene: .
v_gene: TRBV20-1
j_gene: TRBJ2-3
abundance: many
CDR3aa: CSASGTTSTDTQYF
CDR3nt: TGCAGTGCTAGTGGGACCACTAGCACAGATACGCAGTATTTT

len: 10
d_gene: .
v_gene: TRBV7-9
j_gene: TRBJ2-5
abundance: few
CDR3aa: CASRGQTQYF
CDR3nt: TGTGCCAGCAGGGGTCAGACCCAGTACTTC

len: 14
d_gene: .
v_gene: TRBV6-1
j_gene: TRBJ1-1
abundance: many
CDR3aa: CASCFPGGKTEAFF
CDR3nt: TGTGCCAGTTGCTTCCCCGGAGGGAAGACTGAAGCTTTCTTT

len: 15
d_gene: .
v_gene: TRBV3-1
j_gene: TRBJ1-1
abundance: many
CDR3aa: CASSQAGEWNTEAFF
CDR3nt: TGTGCCAGCAGCCAAGCGGGGGAGTGGAACACTGAAGCTTTCTTT

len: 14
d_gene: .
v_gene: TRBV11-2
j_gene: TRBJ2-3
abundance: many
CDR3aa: CASSLIRGVDTQYF
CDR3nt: TGTGCCAGCAGCTTAATCAGGGGGGTAGATACGCAGTATTTT

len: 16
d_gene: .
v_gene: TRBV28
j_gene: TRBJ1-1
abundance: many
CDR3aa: CASSLAPGYENTEAFF
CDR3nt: TGTGCCAGCAGTTTAGCCCCCGGCTACGAGAATACTGAAGCTTTCTTT

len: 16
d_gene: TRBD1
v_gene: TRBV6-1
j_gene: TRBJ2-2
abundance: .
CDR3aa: CASRAGQGANTGELFF
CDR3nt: TGTGCCAGCAGAGCGGGACAGGGGGCGAACACCGGGGAGCTGTTTTTT

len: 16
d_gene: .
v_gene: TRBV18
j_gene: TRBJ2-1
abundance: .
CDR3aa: CASSPRPLDVPNEQFF
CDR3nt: TGTGCCAGCTCACCCCGGCCCTTAGATGTCCCCAATGAGCAGTTCTTC

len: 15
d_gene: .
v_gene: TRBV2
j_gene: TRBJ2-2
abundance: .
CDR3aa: CATQEIPGDTGELFF
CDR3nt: TGTGCCACCCAGGAGATTCCAGGCGACACCGGGGAGCTGTTTTTT

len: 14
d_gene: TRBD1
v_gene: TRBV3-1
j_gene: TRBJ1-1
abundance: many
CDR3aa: CASSQTGGNTEAFF
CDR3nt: TGTGCCAGCAGCCAGACAGGGGGGAACACTGAAGCTTTCTTT

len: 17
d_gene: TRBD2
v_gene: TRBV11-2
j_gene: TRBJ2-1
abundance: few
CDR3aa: CASSLSPGLAGGNEQFF
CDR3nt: TGTGCCAGCAGCCTCTCCCCGGGACTAGCGGGGGGCAATGAGCAGTTCTTC

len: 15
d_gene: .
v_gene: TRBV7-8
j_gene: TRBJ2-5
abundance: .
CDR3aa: CASSLATGNQETQYF
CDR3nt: TGTGCCAGCAGCTTAGCAACAGGGAACCAAGAGACCCAGTACTTC

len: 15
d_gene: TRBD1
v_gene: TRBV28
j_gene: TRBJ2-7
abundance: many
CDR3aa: CASRTPGQGPYEQYF
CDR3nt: TGTGCCAGCAGGACCCCGGGACAGGGACCCTACGAGCAGTACTTC

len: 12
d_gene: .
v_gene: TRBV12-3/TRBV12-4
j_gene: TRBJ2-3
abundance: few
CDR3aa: CASNQVLGQQYF
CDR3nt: TGTGCCAGCAACCAAGTGCTGGGACAGCAGTATTTT

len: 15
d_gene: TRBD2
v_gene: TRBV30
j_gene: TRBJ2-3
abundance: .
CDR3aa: CAWSEGRGLTDTQYF
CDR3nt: TGTGCCTGGAGCGAAGGGAGGGGTTTGACAGATACGCAGTATTTT

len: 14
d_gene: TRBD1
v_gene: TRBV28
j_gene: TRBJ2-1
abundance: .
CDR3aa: CASSGTGAYNEQFF
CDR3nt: TGTGCCAGCAGTGGGACAGGTGCCTACAATGAGCAGTTCTTC

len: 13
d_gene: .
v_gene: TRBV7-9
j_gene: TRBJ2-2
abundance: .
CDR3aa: CTATNPGSGELFF
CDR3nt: TGTACCGCAACCAATCCAGGGTCCGGGGAGCTGTTTTTT

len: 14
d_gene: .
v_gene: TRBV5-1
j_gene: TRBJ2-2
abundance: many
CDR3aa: CASSFSSNTGELFF
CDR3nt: TGCGCCAGCAGCTTCTCGTCGAACACCGGGGAGCTGTTTTTT

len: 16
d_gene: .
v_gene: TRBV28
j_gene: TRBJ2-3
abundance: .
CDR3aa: CASSLLSSNGRDTQYF
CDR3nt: TGTGCCAGCAGTTTATTGTCTAGTAATGGCAGAGATACGCAGTATTTT

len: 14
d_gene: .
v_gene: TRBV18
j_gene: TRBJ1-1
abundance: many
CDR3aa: CASSPDRPPAEAFF
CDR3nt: TGTGCCAGCTCACCAGACCGACCTCCGGCTGAAGCTTTCTTT

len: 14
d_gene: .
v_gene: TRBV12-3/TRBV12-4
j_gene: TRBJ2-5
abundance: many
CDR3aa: CASSLSLDQETQYF
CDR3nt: TGTGCCAGCAGTTTGAGTCTAGACCAAGAGACCCAGTACTTC

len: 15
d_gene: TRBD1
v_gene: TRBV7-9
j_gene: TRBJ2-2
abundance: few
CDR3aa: CASSYRDRNTGELFF
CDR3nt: TGTGCCAGCAGCTACCGGGACAGGAACACCGGGGAGCTGTTTTTT

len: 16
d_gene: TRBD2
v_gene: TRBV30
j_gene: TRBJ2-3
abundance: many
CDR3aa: CAWSVSLAVGTDTQYF
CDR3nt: TGTGCCTGGAGTGTATCGCTAGCGGTTGGGACAGATACGCAGTATTTT

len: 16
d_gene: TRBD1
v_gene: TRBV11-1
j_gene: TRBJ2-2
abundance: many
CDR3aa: CASSGWTGAITGELFF
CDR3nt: TGTGCCAGCAGCGGATGGACAGGGGCGATCACCGGGGAGCTGTTTTTT

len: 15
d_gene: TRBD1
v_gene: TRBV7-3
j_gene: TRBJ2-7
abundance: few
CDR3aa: CASSLTGTGVYEQYF
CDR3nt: TGTGCCAGCAGCTTAACTGGGACAGGGGTCTACGAGCAGTACTTC

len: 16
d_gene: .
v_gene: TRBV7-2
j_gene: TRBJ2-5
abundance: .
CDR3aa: CASSPNGRRVQETQYF
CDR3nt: TGTGCCAGCAGCCCAAACGGGCGGAGGGTCCAAGAGACCCAGTACTTC

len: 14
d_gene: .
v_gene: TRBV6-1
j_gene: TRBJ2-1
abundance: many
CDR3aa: CASKEAGLFNEQFF
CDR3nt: TGTGCCAGCAAGGAGGCGGGATTGTTCAATGAGCAGTTCTTC

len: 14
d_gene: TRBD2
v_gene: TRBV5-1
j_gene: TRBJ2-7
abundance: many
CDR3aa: CASSLASGTYEQYF
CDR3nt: TGCGCCAGCAGCTTGGCTAGCGGGACCTACGAGCAGTACTTC

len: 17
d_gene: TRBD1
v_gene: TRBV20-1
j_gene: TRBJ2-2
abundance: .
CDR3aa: CSARGQGQGANTGELFF
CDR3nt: TGCAGTGCTAGAGGGCAGGGACAGGGGGCCAACACCGGGGAGCTGTTTTTT

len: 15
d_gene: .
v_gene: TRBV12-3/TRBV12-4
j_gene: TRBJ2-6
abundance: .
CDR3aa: CASRRRGAGANVLTF
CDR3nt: TGTGCCAGCAGGAGAAGAGGGGCTGGGGCCAACGTCCTGACTTTC

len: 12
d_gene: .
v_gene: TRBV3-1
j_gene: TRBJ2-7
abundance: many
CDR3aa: CASSRGTGEQYF
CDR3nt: TGTGCCAGCAGCCGAGGGACGGGAGAGCAGTACTTC

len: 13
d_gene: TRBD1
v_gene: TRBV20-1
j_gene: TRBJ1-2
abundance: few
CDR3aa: CSARGQANYGYTF
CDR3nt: TGCAGTGCTAGGGGACAGGCGAACTATGGCTACACCTTC

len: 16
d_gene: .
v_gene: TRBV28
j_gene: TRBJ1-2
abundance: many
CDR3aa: CASRNAAVWTDYGYTF
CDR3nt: TGTGCCAGCAGGAACGCCGCTGTTTGGACGGACTATGGCTACACCTTC

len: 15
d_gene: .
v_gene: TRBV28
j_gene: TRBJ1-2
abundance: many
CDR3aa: CASSLGLLGEYGYTF
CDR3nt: TGTGCCAGCAGTCTAGGGCTCTTGGGAGAATATGGCTACACCTTC

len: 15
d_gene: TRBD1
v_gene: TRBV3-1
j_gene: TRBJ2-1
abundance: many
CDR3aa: CASSQPWTGLNEQFF
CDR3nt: TGTGCCAGCAGCCAACCGTGGACAGGGCTCAATGAGCAGTTCTTC

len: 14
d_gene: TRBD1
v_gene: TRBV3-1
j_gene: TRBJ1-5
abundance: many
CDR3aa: CASSRTGSDQPQHF
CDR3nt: TGTGCCAGCAGCAGGACAGGGTCAGATCAGCCCCAGCATTTT

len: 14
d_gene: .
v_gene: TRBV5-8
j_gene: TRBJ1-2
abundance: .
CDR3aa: CASSSTGLPDGYTF
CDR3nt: TGTGCCAGCAGCTCTACAGGGCTGCCTGATGGCTACACCTTC

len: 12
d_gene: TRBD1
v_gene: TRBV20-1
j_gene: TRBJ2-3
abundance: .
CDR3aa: CSANRDRPTQYF
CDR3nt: TGCAGTGCTAATAGGGACAGACCGACGCAGTATTTT

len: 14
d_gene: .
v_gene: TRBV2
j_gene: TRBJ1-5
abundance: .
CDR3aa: CASRLRNSNQPQHF
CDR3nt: TGTGCCAGCAGACTCAGGAATAGCAATCAGCCCCAGCATTTT

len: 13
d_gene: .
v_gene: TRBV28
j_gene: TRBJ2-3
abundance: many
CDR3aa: CASSLWSPDTQYF
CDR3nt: TGTGCCAGCAGTTTATGGTCCCCAGATACGCAGTATTTT

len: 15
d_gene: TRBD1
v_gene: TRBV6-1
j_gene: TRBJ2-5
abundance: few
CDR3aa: CASSDPRQGGETQYF
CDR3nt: TGTGCCAGCAGTGATCCCCGACAGGGCGGAGAGACCCAGTACTTC

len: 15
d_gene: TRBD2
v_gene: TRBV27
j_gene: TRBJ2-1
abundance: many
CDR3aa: CASSSWTSGYNEQFF
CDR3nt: TGTGCCAGCAGTTCTTGGACTAGCGGCTACAATGAGCAGTTCTTC

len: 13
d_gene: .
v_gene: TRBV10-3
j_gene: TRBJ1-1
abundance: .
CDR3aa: CARLRDGDTEAFF
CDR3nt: TGTGCCAGACTCCGGGACGGAGACACTGAAGCTTTCTTT

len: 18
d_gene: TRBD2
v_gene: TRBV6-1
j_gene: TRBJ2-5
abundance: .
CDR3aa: CASSPGGLAGSGVETQYF
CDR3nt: TGTGCCAGCAGTCCTGGAGGACTAGCGGGGTCGGGAGTGGAGACCCAGTACTTC

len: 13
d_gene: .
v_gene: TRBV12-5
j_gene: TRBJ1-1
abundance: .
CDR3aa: CASAIGGDTEAFF
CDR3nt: TGTGCTAGTGCCATTGGGGGAGACACTGAAGCTTTCTTT

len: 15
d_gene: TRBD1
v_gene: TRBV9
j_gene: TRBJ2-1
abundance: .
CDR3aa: CASSSIGQEFDEQFF
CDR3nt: TGTGCCAGCAGCTCCATCGGACAGGAGTTCGATGAGCAGTTCTTC

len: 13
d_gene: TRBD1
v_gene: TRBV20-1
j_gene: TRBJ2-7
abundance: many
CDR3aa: CSARRTGFYEQYF
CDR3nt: TGCAGTGCTAGGAGGACAGGGTTCTACGAGCAGTACTTC

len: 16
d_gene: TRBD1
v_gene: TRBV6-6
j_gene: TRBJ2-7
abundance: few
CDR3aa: CASSYSGTGASYEQYF
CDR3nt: TGTGCCAGCAGTTACTCGGGGACAGGGGCCTCCTACGAGCAGTACTTC

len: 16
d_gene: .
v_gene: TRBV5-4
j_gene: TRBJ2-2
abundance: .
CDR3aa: CASSLAAQGYTGELFF
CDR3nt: TGTGCCAGCAGCTTGGCGGCACAGGGATACACCGGGGAGCTGTTTTTT

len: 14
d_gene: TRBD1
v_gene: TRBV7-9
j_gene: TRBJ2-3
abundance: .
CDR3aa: CASSLTGAVDTQYF
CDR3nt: TGTGCCAGCAGCTTGACAGGGGCCGTAGATACGCAGTATTTT

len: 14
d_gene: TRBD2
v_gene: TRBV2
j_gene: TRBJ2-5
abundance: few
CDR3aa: CASKLASGSETQYF
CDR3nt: TGTGCCAGCAAGTTGGCTAGCGGCTCGGAGACCCAGTACTTC

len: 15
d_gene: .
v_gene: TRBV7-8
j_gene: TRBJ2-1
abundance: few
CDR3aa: CASSSSPKTYNEQFF
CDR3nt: TGTGCCAGCAGCTCCAGCCCCAAGACCTACAATGAGCAGTTCTTC

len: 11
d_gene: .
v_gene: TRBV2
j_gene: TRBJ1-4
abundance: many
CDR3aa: CASKGNEKLFF
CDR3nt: TGTGCCAGCAAGGGTAATGAAAAACTGTTTTTT

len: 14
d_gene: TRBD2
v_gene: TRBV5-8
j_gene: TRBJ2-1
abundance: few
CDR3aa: CASSVGGGGFEQFF
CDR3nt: TGTGCCAGCAGCGTGGGCGGGGGGGGATTTGAGCAGTTCTTC

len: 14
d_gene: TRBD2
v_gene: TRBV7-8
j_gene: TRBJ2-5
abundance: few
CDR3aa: CASGWGGGQETQYF
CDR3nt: TGTGCCAGCGGATGGGGGGGGGGCCAAGAGACCCAGTACTTC